This TCR beta chain was sequenced during a study of cytomegalovirus exposure and HLA in healthy donors. Regarding the study as a whole: Cytomegalovirus association was listed for roughly 160 TCR beta chains.

The method was immunoSEQ multiplex PCR; TCRdb's version includes in-frame clones alone and lacks a portion of them. In the table there are roughly 310,000 clones, over 75% of which are singletons. In regard to this clone: The target antigen is unknown.

Sequenced material: PBMCs. This receptor was obtained from a man aged 25 to 45 in good health and CMV-seronegative.

This CDR3 is CASSYGQGGLYEQYF. The CDR3 coding sequence is TGTGCCAGCAGTTACGGTCAGGGTGGCCTCTACGAGCAGTACTTC. The chain is built from TRBV6-5 and TRBJ2-7; D might be TRBD1 (5 bases). CDR3 length: 15 amino acids. In germline, CDR1 is MNHEY, CDR2 SVGAGI. V lost 2 bases to trimming and J lost 3 bases, with 14 bases between them.